This T cell receptor (beta chain) came from a study of shared clonotypes between healthy human individuals. Some clones are missing from TCRdb's copy, which holds only in-frame ones; the method was immunoSEQ multiplex PCR. The sample contains around 690,000 clones, 90% of which appear only once. Study-level points and caveats: Clonotype sharing across donors was expected to vary with sequencing depth.

Notes on this clone: What it recognizes is unknown.

CDR1 and CDR2 (germline): SGDLS, YYNGEE. The CDR3 is made up of 15 amino acids. The germline V and J ends were trimmed by 0 bases and 2 bases, with 9 bases remaining between them. Everyone who donated was a Caucasian adult who lived in Nashville, Tennessee. The V gene is TRBV9, the J gene TRBJ1-5; no definite D call. The material sequenced was memory CD8+ T cells from PBMCs. Stated subset: CD45RO+ cells pooled with CCR7-negative TemRA cells. This receptor was obtained from a man aged 18 to 29 in good health. Some clones in this sample may be carry-over from other donors' samples. The CDR3 region is CASSVDGHGNQPQHF. CDR3 DNA: TGTGCCAGCAGCGTAGATGGTCACGGCAATCAGCCCCAGCATTTT.